A selection of T cell receptor beta chains follows, all from one sample in a study of T cell changes during pregnancy in multiple sclerosis. The table came from immunoSEQ multiplex PCR; TCRdb's copy has only in-frame clones and leaves some out. In the table there are fewer than 85,000 clones, roughly 93% of which are singletons. The sample consisted of peripheral blood, taken in the second trimester of pregnancy. The receptors were gathered from a female donor with multiple sclerosis, enrolled in a pregnancy study. Each CDR3 is given with its conserved first and last residue. D genes are given only for firm matches. The size field is filled for only some rows; it gives once, few, many or a size class.

D gene: NA; clone size: once; V gene: TRBV18; J gene: TRBJ2-4; CDR3 protein: CASSPLGPTPGNIQYF; CDR3 DNA: TGTGCCAGCTCACCGTTGGGCCCGACCCCTGGGAACATTCAGTACTTC
D gene: TRBD1; clone size: once; V gene: TRBV2; J gene: TRBJ2-1; CDR3 protein: CASSDHRGRGEQFF; CDR3 DNA: TGTGCCAGCAGCGACCACAGGGGACGGGGAGAGCAGTTCTTC
D gene: TRBD1; clone size: NA; V gene: TRBV2; J gene: TRBJ1-4; CDR3 protein: CASSPPGQKKLFF; CDR3 DNA: TGTGCCAGCAGTCCACCGGGACAGAAAAAACTGTTTTTT
D gene: TRBD1; clone size: NA; V gene: TRBV11-2; J gene: TRBJ1-2; CDR3 protein: CASSPIRGDRGFIDYGYTF; CDR3 DNA: TGTGCCAGCAGCCCAATAAGGGGGGACAGGGGCTTTATTGACTATGGCTACACCTTC
D gene: NA; clone size: NA; V gene: TRBV19; J gene: TRBJ2-7; CDR3 protein: CASTPGTSYEQYF; CDR3 DNA: TGTGCCAGTACCCCGGGGACTTCCTACGAGCAGTACTTC
D gene: TRBD2; clone size: NA; V gene: TRBV30; J gene: TRBJ2-1; CDR3 protein: CAWSFTGGPGNEQFF; CDR3 DNA: TGTGCCTGGAGTTTTACGGGGGGGCCTGGGAATGAGCAGTTCTTC
D gene: NA; clone size: NA; V gene: TRBV25-1; J gene: TRBJ2-2; CDR3 protein: CASSPRVRGNTGELFF; CDR3 DNA: TGTGCCAGCAGCCCAAGAGTCAGGGGGAACACCGGGGAGCTGTTTTTT
D gene: NA; clone size: NA; V gene: TRBV25-1; J gene: TRBJ2-1; CDR3 protein: CASSGPVRVGSYNEQFF; CDR3 DNA: TGTGCCAGCAGTGGGCCGGTGCGGGTAGGTTCCTACAATGAGCAGTTCTTC
D gene: TRBD1; clone size: NA; V gene: TRBV5-4; J gene: TRBJ1-2; CDR3 protein: CASSLGQGEVRGYTF; CDR3 DNA: TGTGCCAGCAGCTTGGGGCAGGGGGAAGTCAGGGGCTACACCTTC
D gene: TRBD2; clone size: once; V gene: TRBV11-3; J gene: TRBJ2-3; CDR3 protein: CASSGTSGGDTQYF; CDR3 DNA: TGTGCCAGCAGTGGGACTAGCGGGGGGGATACGCAGTATTTT
D gene: NA; clone size: NA; V gene: TRBV6-5; J gene: TRBJ2-1; CDR3 protein: CASSRTGEHNEQFF; CDR3 DNA: TGTGCCAGCAGTAGGACGGGGGAACACAATGAGCAGTTCTTC
D gene: NA; clone size: NA; V gene: TRBV18; J gene: TRBJ2-1; CDR3 protein: CASSPDSSYNEQFF; CDR3 DNA: TGTGCCAGCTCACCCGACTCCTCCTACAATGAGCAGTTCTTC
D gene: NA; clone size: NA; V gene: TRBV27; J gene: TRBJ1-2; CDR3 protein: CASSLDRSYGYTF; CDR3 DNA: TGTGCCAGCAGTTTAGACAGGAGCTATGGCTACACCTTC
D gene: TRBD1; clone size: NA; V gene: TRBV19; J gene: TRBJ1-5; CDR3 protein: CASSMDRVYQPQHF; CDR3 DNA: TGTGCCAGTAGTATGGACAGGGTTTATCAGCCCCAGCATTTT
D gene: TRBD1; clone size: NA; V gene: TRBV7-2; J gene: TRBJ1-2; CDR3 protein: CASSLDRGTYGYTF; CDR3 DNA: TGTGCCAGCAGCTTAGACAGGGGAACCTATGGCTACACCTTC
D gene: NA; clone size: once; V gene: TRBV27; J gene: TRBJ2-7; CDR3 protein: CASNPSGLGAYEQYF; CDR3 DNA: TGTGCCAGCAACCCCAGCGGTCTAGGCGCCTACGAGCAGTACTTC
D gene: NA; clone size: NA; V gene: TRBV11-2; J gene: TRBJ2-5; CDR3 protein: CASSLVQGGWTQYF; CDR3 DNA: TGTGCCAGCAGCTTAGTACAGGGCGGGTGGACCCAGTACTTC
D gene: TRBD1; clone size: NA; V gene: TRBV19; J gene: TRBJ1-5; CDR3 protein: CASTAGGLSNQPQHF; CDR3 DNA: TGTGCCAGTACGGCAGGGGGTCTGAGCAATCAGCCCCAGCATTTT
D gene: NA; clone size: NA; V gene: TRBV19; J gene: TRBJ1-2; CDR3 protein: CASSPGYANYGYTF; CDR3 DNA: TGTGCCAGTAGTCCGGGGTACGCGAACTATGGCTACACCTTC
D gene: TRBD1; clone size: NA; V gene: TRBV29-1; J gene: TRBJ2-1; CDR3 protein: CSVTGYNEQFF; CDR3 DNA: TGCAGCGTGACAGGGTACAATGAGCAGTTCTTC
D gene: NA; clone size: few; V gene: TRBV7-9; J gene: TRBJ1-4; CDR3 protein: CASRAGSNEKLFF; CDR3 DNA: TGTGCCAGCCGGGCGGGGTCTAATGAAAAACTGTTTTTT
D gene: NA; clone size: NA; V gene: TRBV7-9; J gene: TRBJ1-1; CDR3 protein: CASSREDNTEAFF; CDR3 DNA: TGTGCCAGCAGCCGGGAAGACAACACTGAAGCTTTCTTT
D gene: TRBD1; clone size: NA; V gene: TRBV5-1; J gene: TRBJ2-2; CDR3 protein: CASSLDRVWGTGELFF; CDR3 DNA: TGCGCCAGCAGCCTGGACAGGGTGTGGGGCACCGGGGAGCTGTTTTTT
D gene: TRBD2; clone size: NA; V gene: TRBV6-5; J gene: TRBJ2-7; CDR3 protein: CASSRERGSYEQYF; CDR3 DNA: TGTGCCAGCAGTCGCGAGCGGGGATCCTACGAGCAGTACTTC
D gene: NA; clone size: NA; V gene: TRBV28; J gene: TRBJ1-1; CDR3 protein: CACGVPSREAFF; CDR3 DNA: TGTGCCTGTGGAGTTCCCTCCCGTGAGGCTTTCTTT
D gene: NA; clone size: NA; V gene: TRBV10-3; J gene: TRBJ1-1; CDR3 protein: CAISEPAIGSGAFF; CDR3 DNA: TGTGCCATCAGTGAGCCGGCCATCGGAAGCGGAGCTTTCTTT
D gene: NA; clone size: NA; V gene: TRBV11-2; J gene: TRBJ1-4; CDR3 protein: CASSSLKGANEKLFF; CDR3 DNA: TGTGCCAGCAGCTCCCTGAAAGGGGCTAATGAAAAACTGTTTTTT
D gene: TRBD2; clone size: NA; V gene: TRBV11-2; J gene: TRBJ2-7; CDR3 protein: CASSFTSGDYEQYF; CDR3 DNA: TGTGCCAGCAGCTTCACTAGCGGGGACTACGAGCAGTACTTC
D gene: NA; clone size: once; V gene: TRBV9; J gene: TRBJ1-3; CDR3 protein: CASSVTPGGLLSGNTIYF; CDR3 DNA: TGTGCCAGCAGCGTCACCCCGGGGGGACTGCTCTCTGGAAACACCATATATTTT
D gene: NA; clone size: NA; V gene: TRBV2; J gene: TRBJ1-5; CDR3 protein: CASLRRIDSNQPQHF; CDR3 DNA: TGTGCCAGCCTAAGGCGGATCGATAGCAATCAGCCCCAGCATTTT
D gene: NA; clone size: NA; V gene: TRBV6-6; J gene: TRBJ2-7; CDR3 protein: CASRWEGLSSYEQYF; CDR3 DNA: TGTGCCAGCCGATGGGAAGGACTGTCCTCCTACGAGCAGTACTTC
D gene: TRBD2; clone size: NA; V gene: TRBV7-7; J gene: TRBJ2-2; CDR3 protein: CASSRGTSGDLGELFF; CDR3 DNA: TGTGCTAGCAGCCGGGGGACTAGCGGGGACCTGGGGGAGCTGTTTTTT
D gene: TRBD2; clone size: NA; V gene: TRBV4-1; J gene: TRBJ2-7; CDR3 protein: CASSQGTGGEDEQYF; CDR3 DNA: TGCGCCAGCAGCCAAGGGACGGGGGGTGAGGACGAGCAGTACTTC
D gene: NA; clone size: NA; V gene: TRBV7-2; J gene: TRBJ2-5; CDR3 protein: CASSYYQTQETQYF; CDR3 DNA: TGTGCCAGCAGCTATTACCAAACCCAGGAGACCCAGTACTTC
D gene: NA; clone size: NA; V gene: TRBV2; J gene: TRBJ1-1; CDR3 protein: CASVVYSLNTEAFF; CDR3 DNA: TGTGCCAGCGTAGTTTACAGTCTGAACACTGAAGCTTTCTTT
D gene: NA; clone size: NA; V gene: TRBV2; J gene: TRBJ1-2; CDR3 protein: CASKSRQEANYGYTF; CDR3 DNA: TGTGCCAGCAAGTCCCGACAGGAAGCTAACTATGGCTACACCTTC
D gene: NA; clone size: NA; V gene: TRBV7-8; J gene: TRBJ1-3; CDR3 protein: CASTPRGGAGNTIYF; CDR3 DNA: TGTGCCAGCACCCCTCGCGGCGGAGCTGGAAACACCATATATTTT
D gene: TRBD1; clone size: NA; V gene: TRBV27; J gene: TRBJ1-2; CDR3 protein: CASCPGDRVNYGYTF; CDR3 DNA: TGTGCCAGCTGCCCAGGGGACAGGGTGAACTATGGCTACACCTTC
D gene: NA; clone size: NA; V gene: TRBV5-1; J gene: TRBJ2-2; CDR3 protein: CASSFGGELFF; CDR3 DNA: TGCGCCAGCAGCTTCGGCGGGGAGCTGTTTTTT
D gene: TRBD2; clone size: NA; V gene: TRBV4-1; J gene: TRBJ2-1; CDR3 protein: CASSQVPSGGAPNEQFF; CDR3 DNA: TGCGCCAGCAGCCAAGTCCCTAGCGGGGGGGCCCCCAATGAGCAGTTCTTC
D gene: NA; clone size: NA; V gene: TRBV6-5; J gene: TRBJ2-7; CDR3 protein: CASSYSQDSSYEQYF; CDR3 DNA: TGTGCCAGCAGTTACTCCCAGGACAGCTCCTACGAGCAGTACTTC
D gene: NA; clone size: NA; V gene: TRBV27; J gene: TRBJ1-6; CDR3 protein: CASSLYGGVYNSPLHF; CDR3 DNA: TGTGCCAGCAGTTTATACGGAGGTGTCTATAATTCACCCCTCCACTTT
D gene: NA; clone size: NA; V gene: TRBV19; J gene: TRBJ1-6; CDR3 protein: CASSIRATYNSPLHF; CDR3 DNA: TGTGCCAGTAGTATCAGGGCCACCTATAATTCACCCCTCCACTTT
D gene: NA; clone size: once; V gene: TRBV19; J gene: TRBJ1-4; CDR3 protein: CASRGGTNEKLFF; CDR3 DNA: TGTGCCAGCCGGGGGGGGACTAATGAAAAACTGTTTTTT
D gene: TRBD2; clone size: NA; V gene: TRBV4-2; J gene: TRBJ2-3; CDR3 protein: CASSPSLAGEYTQYF; CDR3 DNA: TGTGCCAGCAGCCCGTCGCTAGCGGGGGAATATACGCAGTATTTT
D gene: TRBD1; clone size: NA; V gene: TRBV28; J gene: TRBJ1-2; CDR3 protein: CASSHRRIGTGKGYTF; CDR3 DNA: TGTGCCAGCAGCCATCGGAGGATAGGGACAGGGAAGGGCTACACCTTC
D gene: NA; clone size: NA; V gene: TRBV5-6; J gene: TRBJ2-1; CDR3 protein: CASSFDGTYFNEQFF; CDR3 DNA: TGTGCCAGCAGCTTTGACGGGACTTATTTCAATGAGCAGTTCTTC
D gene: NA; clone size: once; V gene: TRBV6-5; J gene: TRBJ1-2; CDR3 protein: CASSFAGDGYTF; CDR3 DNA: TGTGCCAGCAGTTTTGCGGGGGATGGCTACACCTTC
D gene: TRBD1; clone size: NA; V gene: TRBV19; J gene: TRBJ2-2; CDR3 protein: CASSIIQGANTGELFF; CDR3 DNA: TGTGCCAGTAGTATCATCCAGGGGGCGAACACCGGGGAGCTGTTTTTT
D gene: TRBD2; clone size: NA; V gene: TRBV6-5; J gene: TRBJ2-5; CDR3 protein: CASSYSAGGYQETQYF; CDR3 DNA: TGTGCCAGCAGTTACTCTGCGGGGGGGTACCAAGAGACCCAGTACTTC
D gene: NA; clone size: NA; V gene: TRBV15; J gene: TRBJ2-3; CDR3 protein: CATSRETPTDTQYF; CDR3 DNA: TGTGCCACCAGCAGAGAGACACCCACAGATACGCAGTATTTT
D gene: NA; clone size: NA; V gene: TRBV6-1; J gene: TRBJ1-2; CDR3 protein: CASSEDRVPNYGYTF; CDR3 DNA: TGTGCCAGCAGTGAAGATCGGGTTCCCAACTATGGCTACACCTTC
D gene: NA; clone size: NA; V gene: TRBV7-8; J gene: TRBJ2-7; CDR3 protein: CASSLVGWQYF; CDR3 DNA: TGTGCCAGCAGCTTGGTTGGCTGGCAGTACTTC
D gene: NA; clone size: NA; V gene: TRBV15; J gene: TRBJ1-6; CDR3 protein: CATCQDYSPLHF; CDR3 DNA: TGTGCCACCTGCCAGGACTATTCACCCCTCCACTTT
D gene: NA; clone size: NA; V gene: TRBV7-8; J gene: TRBJ2-5; CDR3 protein: CASSLGQLHQETQYF; CDR3 DNA: TGTGCCAGCAGCTTAGGACAGCTACACCAAGAGACCCAGTACTTC
D gene: NA; clone size: NA; V gene: TRBV7-2; J gene: TRBJ2-3; CDR3 protein: CASSFFLANPTDTQYF; CDR3 DNA: TGTGCCAGCAGCTTTTTTCTAGCGAATCCCACAGATACGCAGTATTTT
D gene: TRBD1; clone size: NA; V gene: TRBV19; J gene: TRBJ2-7; CDR3 protein: CASSPGQGDYEQYF; CDR3 DNA: TGTGCCAGTAGTCCGGGACAGGGGGACTACGAGCAGTACTTC
D gene: TRBD1; clone size: NA; V gene: TRBV4-1; J gene: TRBJ1-1; CDR3 protein: CASSQPNRGPNTEAFF; CDR3 DNA: TGCGCCAGCAGCCAGCCTAACAGGGGCCCGAACACTGAAGCTTTCTTT
D gene: NA; clone size: NA; V gene: TRBV18; J gene: TRBJ1-2; CDR3 protein: CASSPLQQGHGYTF; CDR3 DNA: TGTGCCAGCTCACCATTGCAACAGGGCCATGGCTACACCTTC
D gene: NA; clone size: NA; V gene: TRBV4-1; J gene: TRBJ1-6; CDR3 protein: CASSQGEGTYNSPLHF; CDR3 DNA: TGCGCCAGCAGCCAAGGGGAGGGAACTTATAATTCACCCCTCCACTTT